The 11 T cell receptor beta chains below come from one sample, sequenced in a study of blood T cell repertoires in COVID-19. The assay was immunoSEQ multiplex PCR, and TCRdb's table has in-frame clones only and misses some. The sample carries about 160,000 clones, around 84% recorded once. Sequences were obtained from peripheral blood. The receptors come from a human donor with acute or convalescent COVID-19. The donor label of this sample is uncertain.

A few counts support this clone. The CDR3 DNA follows: TGTGCCAGCAGCTTTACAGGACTAGCGGGGGGAGGAGAGACCCAGTACTTC. Translation: CASSFTGLAGGGETQYF. The chain carries TRBV7-2 and TRBJ2-5; 14 bases match TRBD2. The CDR3 is 17 residues long. V shed 3 bases, J shed 4 bases, and the junction held 7 bases outside the gene matches. Germline-derived CDR1 and CDR2 are SGHTA and FQGNSA.

This clone was detected only once. The genes are TRBV2 and TRBJ1-6; D unclear. CDR1 SNHLY and CDR2 FYNNEI come from the germline V gene. V was trimmed by 9 bases and J by 7 bases, leaving 10 bases between them. The CDR3 sequence is 12 residues long. CDR3 in amino acids: CASGPGNSPLHF. DNA of the CDR3: TGTGCCAGTGGGCCGGGGAATTCACCCCTCCACTTT.

The chain recombines TRBV3-1 (or the pseudogene TRBV3-2) with TRBJ1-1; D gene unclear. The CDR3 has 14 residues. V was shortened by 1 base and J by 1 base, with 7 bases between the two germline ends. Per germline, CDR1 LGHDT and CDR2 YNNKEL (reference sequence). CDR3 region: CASSQVAGNTEAFF. The CDR3 region has the DNA TGTGCCAGCAGCCAAGTAGCTGGGAACACTGAAGCTTTCTTT.

In DNA, the CDR3 is TGCGCCAGCAGCTTTCCCCATTCAACATCGTCCTACGAGCAGTACTTC. It specifies CASSFPHSTSSYEQYF. The rearrangement links TRBV5-1 to TRBJ2-7; the D is unclear. This CDR3 has 16 amino acids. Trimming shortened V by 2 bases and J by 1 base, and 16 bases separated the two germline ends. Germline CDR1 and CDR2: SGHRS and YFSETQ.

The chain links TRBV28 to TRBJ2-1; the match to TRBD1 covers 8 bases. In germline, CDR1 is MDHEN, CDR2 SYDVKM. This CDR3 spans 15 amino acids. V was pared by 2 bases and J by 6 bases, with 6 bases of the junction left unmatched. Written as DNA, the CDR3 is TGTGCCAGCAGTTTAATGGACAGGGAGACCAATGAGCAGTTCTTC. This translates into CASSLMDRETNEQFF. Full variable domain (outside the CDR3, taken from reference TRBV28 and TRBJ2-1): DVKVTQSSRYLVKRTGEKVFLECVQDMDHENMFWYRQDPGLGLRLIYFSYDVKMKEKGDIPEGYSVSREKKERFSLILESASTNQTSMYLCASSLMDRETNEQFFGPGTRLTVL.

This clone was detected once. The V gene is TRBV30, the J gene TRBJ1-3, with D perhaps matching TRBD1 (6 bases). Trimming left V 7 bases short and J 0 bases short, with 10 bases between. Germline CDR1 is GTSNPN and CDR2 is SVGIG (reference sequence). This CDR3 region has 13 residues. The CDR3 sequence is CASRRGSGNTIYF. CDR3 sequence (DNA): TGTGCCTCACGCAGGGGCTCTGGAAACACCATATATTTT. The variable domain in full, completed from reference TRBV30 and TRBJ1-3, reads SQTIHQWPATLVQPVGSPLSLECTVEGTSNPNLYWYRQAAGRGLQLLFYSVGIGQISSEVPQNLSASRPQDRQFILSSKKLLLSDSGFYLCASRRGSGNTIYFGEGSWLTVV.

The V call is TRBV4-3, the J call TRBJ2-2; possibly TRBD2 for D (6 bases). Germline V gives CDR1 LGHNA, CDR2 YSLEER. V gave up 1 base and J gave up 2 bases, with 8 bases separating them. The length of the CDR3 is 15 residues. For the CDR3, the DNA is TGCGCCAGCAGCCAAGTGGGGGGTAACACCGGGGAGCTGTTTTTT. Protein sequence: CASSQVGGNTGELFF.

The J gene is TRBJ2-5, the V gene TRBV10-3, with D perhaps TRBD2 (7 bases). The CDR3 sequence is 15 residues long. The V gene's germline CDR1 is ENHRY and CDR2 SYGVKD. The V and J ends lost 4 bases and 5 bases respectively, with 17 bases between them. In DNA form, the CDR3 reads TGTGCCATCAGTGGGGGGACGGGGGGCTTGGAGACCCAGTACTTC. This gives the protein CAISGGTGGLETQYF.

The genes are TRBV19 and TRBJ1-2, with TRBD1 identical over 9 bases. Trimming took 6 bases from V and 4 from J; bases not matched to a gene: 3. Germline V gene data show CDR1 as LNHDA and CDR2 as SQIVND (reference sequence). The CDR3 length is 13 residues. The CDR3 sequence: CASSSTGGYGYTF. For the CDR3, the DNA is TGTGCCAGTAGCTCGACAGGGGGCTATGGCTACACCTTC.

The rearrangement links TRBV6-5 to TRBJ2-2; TRBD2 agrees at 10 bases. The CDR3 is 15 amino acids. The V and J ends lost 5 bases and 4 bases, in that order; junction bases with no gene match: 4. Germline V CDR1 and CDR2: MNHEY, SVGAGI. This chain's CDR3 is CASSSGGAGTGELFF. The CDR3, as DNA: TGTGCCAGCAGTAGCGGGGGGGCGGGCACCGGGGAGCTGTTTTTT.

The V and J genes are TRBV18 and TRBJ2-3, with 8 positions matching TRBD2. CDR1 is KGHSH and CDR2 is LQKENI in the germline V gene. The CDR3 covers 13 residues. The ends lost 3 bases at V and 5 bases at J; junction bases unmatched: 1. The CDR3 bases are TGTGCCAGCTCACCTAGCGGGGTAGATACGCAGTATTTT. Translated: CASSPSGVDTQYF.